This T cell receptor (beta chain) appears in the sequencing data of a study of tumor-infiltrating lymphocytes in localized non-small cell lung cancer. Study-level findings and limits: IM1 and IM2 tumors showed no difference in T-cell fraction. Only some patients had TCR sequencing, depending on available tissue.

Germline CDR1 is PRHDT and CDR2 is FYEKMQ (reference sequence). Between the trimmed V and J ends, which lost 2 bases and 11 bases, there was a span of 12 bases. This CDR3 comprises 12 residues. This clone has a handful of counts. Its target is not known. Assay used: immunoSEQ multiplex PCR; TCRdb lists only in-frame clones, some missing. The sample records approximately 17,000 clones, 73% being singletons. This chain connects TRBV13 to TRBJ1-1, with D unresolved. The source is a human donor with non-small cell lung cancer. Sequencing was carried out using lung tumor tissue. The CDR3 sequence is CASSLSGPVAFF. The DNA for the CDR3 is TGTGCCAGCAGCTTATCCGGGCCCGTCGCTTTCTTT. The variable domain in full, completed from reference TRBV13 and TRBJ1-1, reads AAGVIQSPRHLIKEKRETATLKCYPIPRHDTVYWYQQGPGQDPQFLISFYEKMQSDKGSIPDRFSAQQFSDYHSELNMSSLELGDSALYFCASSLSGPVAFFGQGTRLTVV.